Included here is one T cell receptor (beta chain) sequence, with context. The V segment lost 6 bases and the J segment 0 bases; nucleotides outside the gene matches: 10. The CDR3 is 16 residues long. Germline CDR1 MDHEN, CDR2 SYDVKM. This specimen comes from a study of shared clonotypes between healthy human individuals. Researchers partitioned CD4+ cells into CD45RA+ naive and CD45RA-negative memory subsets. The protocol was immunoSEQ multiplex PCR, while the TCRdb copy is restricted to in-frame clones and leaves out a portion. The repertoire holds about 2.4 million clones, with 93% as singletons. The rearrangement uses TRBV28 and TRBJ1-1; TRBD1 agrees at 7 bases. The sequence was collected from a man in his late teens or twenties in good health. Some clones in this sample may be carry-over from other donors' samples. The sequenced sample consisted of naive CD4+ T cells from PBMCs. The subset here: CD45RA+ positively selected. The CDR3 spells CASRALGGGMNTEAFF. The CDR3 DNA is TGTGCCAGCAGAGCATTAGGGGGCGGCATGAACACTGAAGCTTTCTTT. Variable domain in full (rest from reference TRBV28 and TRBJ1-1): DVKVTQSSRYLVKRTGEKVFLECVQDMDHENMFWYRQDPGLGLRLIYFSYDVKMKEKGDIPEGYSVSREKKERFSLILESASTNQTSMYLCASRALGGGMNTEAFFGQGTRLTVV.